The 14 T cell receptor beta chains below all came from one sample that was sequenced in a study of shared clonotypes between healthy human individuals. The method was immunoSEQ multiplex PCR; TCRdb's version includes in-frame clones alone and lacks a portion of them. The sample carries 1.6 million or so clones, about 96% recorded once. The sequenced material came from naive CD4+ T cells sorted from blood. Subset described: CD45RA+ positively selected. These receptors all come from a man aged 30-40 years in good health.

This chain connects TRBV29-1 to TRBJ2-1; weak D call: TRBD2 (6 bases). V was pared by 7 bases and J by 10 bases, with 20 bases between. Germline assignment: CDR1 SQVTM and CDR2 ANQGSEA. The CDR3 runs 13 residues. The CDR3 DNA sequence: TGCAGCGCCGCGACACTAGCCCCTCGGGAGCAGTTCTTC. It translates to CSAATLAPREQFF.

The chain links TRBV27 to TRBJ2-7; 8 bases map to TRBD2. The trim removed 5 bases at V and 4 bases at J, leaving 7 bases unmatched. CDR1 is MNHEY and CDR2 is SMNVEV in the germline V gene (reference sequence). This CDR3 has 14 amino acids. CDR3 protein: CASSPSGSRYEQYF. In DNA, the CDR3 is TGTGCCAGCAGTCCAAGCGGGAGCAGGTACGAGCAGTACTTC.

This rearrangement joins TRBV4-1 to TRBJ1-5; 8 bases agree with TRBD1. Germline CDR1 MGHRA, CDR2 YSYEKL. Trimming removed 8 bases from V and 0 bases from J; junction bases left unmatched: 24. This CDR3 is built from 21 residues. This CDR3 reads CASENLFVGDRPNYSNQPQHF. The CDR3 DNA reads as TGCGCCAGCGAAAATTTATTTGTCGGGGACAGGCCAAATTATAGCAATCAGCCCCAGCATTTT.

Details on this clone: The sample contains more than one DNA sequence encoding this CDR3. This chain connects TRBV29-1 to TRBJ2-3; D gene ambiguous. In germline, CDR1 is SQVTM, CDR2 ANQGSEA. The CDR3 covers 12 residues. Trimming shortened V by 3 bases and J by 1 base, and 5 bases separated the two germline ends. The CDR3 loop is CSVESGTDTQYF. The CDR3 DNA sequence: TGCAGCGTTGAGAGCGGCACAGATACGCAGTATTTT.

The chain couples TRBV15 to TRBJ1-5; D call uncertain. The germline V gene encodes CDR1 LNHNV and CDR2 YYDKDF (reference sequence). The CDR3 spans 17 residues. The V gene lost 1 base and the J gene lost 7 bases, with 20 bases spanning the gap. CDR3 loop: CATSRAGSVSVGQPQHF. Here the CDR3 DNA reads TGTGCCACCAGCAGAGCAGGATCGGTGAGTGTTGGCCAGCCCCAGCATTTT.

The rearrangement links TRBV5-1 to TRBJ2-3; D is perhaps TRBD1 (5 bases). Trimming took off 0 bases at V and 2 bases at J, with 13 bases between the two ends. The germline gives CDR1 SGHRS, CDR2 YFSETQ. The CDR3 consists of 16 residues. CDR3 nucleotide sequence: TGCGCCAGCAGCTTGGGTGCAGGGCCTAACACAGATACGCAGTATTTT. Protein product: CASSLGAGPNTDTQYF.

This chain connects TRBV7-2 to TRBJ2-1; D not resolved. The CDR3 covers 15 residues. Trimming left V 0 bases short and J 7 bases short, with 13 bases between. CDR1 is SGHTA and CDR2 is FQGNSA in the germline V gene. Here the CDR3 reads CASSLAMNRGNEQFF. The CDR3 region has the DNA TGTGCCAGCAGCTTAGCTATGAATCGCGGAAATGAGCAGTTCTTC.

The chain joins TRBV11-2 to TRBJ2-5; 7 bases align to TRBD2. V gave up 5 bases and J gave up 0 bases; unmatched junction bases: 3. The CDR3 totals 14 residues. Per the germline V gene, CDR1 is SGHAT and CDR2 is FQNNGV. The CDR3, as DNA: TGTGCCAGCAGCGGCCTAGCGGACCAAGAGACCCAGTACTTC. Its translation: CASSGLADQETQYF.

The DNA of the CDR3 is TGTGCCAGCAGTGCGGGACCGGGACAGGGTCCCTACGAGCAGTACTTC. The encoded protein is CASSAGPGQGPYEQYF. The chain joins TRBV6-1 to TRBJ2-7; 9 bases agree with TRBD1. The junction had 9 bases not matched to a gene; V was cut back by 4 bases and J by 2 bases. The CDR3 is 16 amino acids. Germline-derived CDR1 and CDR2 are MNHNS and SASEGT.

V is TRBV18 and J is TRBJ2-5; D not resolved. The J call may not be correct, given that the DNA end is closer to TRBJ2-7. This CDR3 has 14 residues. Germline loops: CDR1 KGHSH, CDR2 LQKENI. The CDR3 here is CASSPGLHASEQYF. The DNA of the CDR3 is TGTGCCAGCTCACCGGGCCTCCACGCCTCCGAGCAGTACTTC.

The chain couples TRBV19 to TRBJ2-1, with 7 nucleotides matching TRBD1. Trimming took 1 base from V and 16 from J; bases not matched to a gene: 7. This CDR3 comprises 12 residues. The germline V gene encodes CDR1 LNHDA and CDR2 SQIVND (reference sequence). CDR3 region: CASSIGIGQVFF. For the CDR3, the DNA is TGTGCCAGTAGTATAGGAATCGGACAGGTTTTCTTC. Full variable domain (missing parts from reference TRBV19 and TRBJ2-1): DGGITQSPKYLFRKEGQNVTLSCEQNLNHDAMYWYRQDPGQGLRLIYYSQIVNDFQKGDIAEGYSVSREKKESFPLTVTSAQKNPTAFYLCASSIGIGQVFFGPGTRLTVL.

The V and J genes are TRBV5-4 and TRBJ2-7; 9 bases are shared with TRBD2. This CDR3 spans 15 amino acids. V gave up 0 bases and J gave up 4 bases; unmatched junction bases: 5. Germline values: CDR1 SGHNT, CDR2 YYREEE (reference sequence). The CDR3 spells CASSLGSGSLYEQYF. Written as DNA, the CDR3 is TGTGCCAGCAGCTTGGGTAGCGGGAGTCTATACGAGCAGTACTTC.

The V and J genes are TRBV6-1 and TRBJ2-5; D might be TRBD2 (5 bases). The CDR3 covers 15 residues. Germline V lookup: CDR1 MNHNS, CDR2 SASEGT. With 1 base removed from V and 4 bases from J, the gap between germline ends came to 13 bases. Written as DNA, the CDR3 is TGTGCCAGCAGTGAAGAACAGCGGTGGGGAGAGACCCAGTACTTC. Amino acids: CASSEEQRWGETQYF.

The CDR3 region is CASSPPGQWSGGAFF. In DNA, the CDR3 is TGTGCCAGCTCACCACCGGGGCAGTGGAGCGGGGGAGCTTTCTTT. The chain joins TRBV18 to TRBJ1-1, with D maybe TRBD1 (5 bases). Trimming shortened V by 0 bases and J by 10 bases, and 18 bases separated the two germline ends. The CDR3 loop spans 15 amino acids. Germline V gene data show CDR1 as KGHSH and CDR2 as LQKENI.